This T cell receptor (beta chain) was documented in a study of PD-1 blockade in classical Hodgkin lymphoma. The CDR3 extends over 14 amino acids. Trimming removed 2 bases at V and 5 bases at J, with 10 bases between. Germline V gene data show CDR1 as SGHAT and CDR2 as FQNNGV. TCRdb's table, derived via immunoSEQ multiplex PCR, lists solely in-frame clones and lacks some. The sample holds 15,000 to 20,000 clones; roughly 90% are singletons and the top ten take approximately 4.1%. Described time point: newly diagnosed, previously untreated cHL patient sample. Study-level results: Underlying causes for the observed repertoire differences were not defined, possibly disease activity or prior therapy. As was reported, newly diagnosed patients showed lower baseline TCR diversity than healthy donors did.

Turning to this clone: Its target is unknown.

The chain combines TRBV11-2 with TRBJ2-1; D uncertain. This TCR was recovered from a human donor with classical Hodgkin lymphoma. Material: peripheral blood mononuclear cells (PBMCs). The CDR3: CASSLWLPDNEQFF. Written as DNA, the CDR3 is TGTGCCAGCAGCTTATGGTTACCCGACAATGAGCAGTTCTTC.